The 20 T cell receptor beta chains below come from one sample, sequenced in a study of glioma-infiltrating T cells. Amplification of TCR alpha and beta CDR3 regions from RNA used iRepertoire nested multiplex PCR. TCRdb reanalysed the multiplex PCR reads using MiXCR and keeps one entry per CDR3 protein. This table has around 44,000 distinct CDR3 sequences, approximately 20% appearing once. The sample comprised glioma tissue, nonneoplastic brain tissue, or PBMCs (not recorded which). Receptor source: a human donor with low-grade glioma or glioblastoma, undergoing nonglioma brain surgery, or in good health (not recorded which).

As for this clonotype: An end of the junction differs from the germline gene, which may be a read error. The chain employs TRBV15 and TRBJ1-5, with D tentatively TRBD1 (6 bases). Germline CDR1 LNHNV, CDR2 YYDKDF (reference sequence). The CDR3 covers 14 residues. CDR3 coding DNA: TGCGCCACCAGCCCCCAGGGGTTCTCTCAGCCCAAGCATTTT. This gives the protein CATSPQGFSQPKHF. Together with reference TRBV15 and TRBJ1-5, the CDR3 gives the full variable domain: DAMVIQNPRYQVTQFGKPVTLSCSQTLNHNVMYWYQQKSSQAPKLLFHYYDKDFNNEADTPDNFQSRRPNTSFCFLDIRSPGLGDTAMYLCATSPQGFSQPKHFGDGTRLSIL.

Worth noting for this clonotype: A read error may account for a junction end that differs from germline. The J gene is TRBJ2-1, the V gene TRBV27; perhaps TRBD2 as D (6 bases). This CDR3 is built from 14 residues. The germline V gene encodes CDR1 MNHEY and CDR2 SMNVEV (reference sequence). The CDR3 nucleotides are TGTGCCAGCAGTTTAGGGGGGATATACAATAAGCAGTTCTTC. It yields the protein CASSLGGIYNKQFF.

This clonotype was seen repeatedly, ten times or more. The chain couples TRBV3-1 to TRBJ1-5; D might be TRBD1 (6 bases). The germline V gene has CDR1 LGHDT and CDR2 YNNKEL (reference sequence). Trimming cost V 0 bases and J 0 bases, with 12 bases left between them. The length of the CDR3 is 17 residues. CDR3: CASSQDWGTSSNQPQHF. The DNA for the CDR3 is TGTGCCAGCAGCCAAGATTGGGGGACAAGTAGCAATCAGCCCCAGCATTTT. The whole variable domain, filled in from reference TRBV3-1 and TRBJ1-5, reads DTAVSQTPKYLVTQMGNDKSIKCEQNLGHDTMYWYKQDSKKFLKIMFSYNNKELIINETVPNRFSPKSPDKAHLNLHINSLELGDSAVYFCASSQDWGTSSNQPQHFGDGTRLSIL.

This clonotype has just a few counts. V is TRBV2 and J is TRBJ2-3, with D uncertain. The CDR3 has 12 residues. Between the trimmed V and J ends, which lost 6 bases and 2 bases, there was a span of 6 bases. Germline assignment: CDR1 SNHLY and CDR2 FYNNEI. CDR3 protein: CASSAYTDTQYF. The CDR3, as DNA: TGTGCCAGCAGCGCCTACACAGATACGCAGTATTTT.

This clonotype was seen many times. J is TRBJ2-5 and V is TRBV6-2 or TRBV6-3; weak D call: TRBD1 (6 bases). Germline CDR1 MNHEY, CDR2 SVGEGT. V shed 4 bases and J shed 5 bases, with 11 bases lying between them. The CDR3 extends over 13 amino acids. The CDR3 reads CASSSDSKETQYF. CDR3 coding DNA: TGTGCCAGCAGTTCGGACAGCAAGGAGACCCAGTACTTC.

In this sample, this clonotype turned up many times. The gene calls are TRBV25-1 and TRBJ2-4, with 11 bases matching TRBD1. Losses at the gene ends were 1 base for V and 6 bases for J; bases not matched to a gene: 5. CDR1 MGHDK and CDR2 SYGVNS come from the germline V gene. The CDR3 spans 16 residues. The CDR3 loop is CASSESGTGGGNIQYF. In nucleotides, the CDR3 is TGTGCCAGCAGTGAATCCGGGACAGGGGGGGGAAACATTCAGTACTTC.

This clonotype was seen just once. The J gene is TRBJ1-2, the V gene TRBV20-1; D remains unclear. This CDR3 has 12 amino acids. The germline V gene encodes CDR1 DFQATT and CDR2 SNEGSKA (reference sequence). Deletions cut 6 bases from V and 4 bases from J, with 12 bases between. CDR3 sequence reads: CSASPGLYGYTF. In DNA, the CDR3 is TGCAGTGCCAGTCCGGGCCTCTATGGCTACACCTTC.

As for this clonotype: A much larger clone differs by one base, so this may be a read error. The chain uses TRBV10-3 and TRBJ1-3; a possible D gene is TRBD1 (6 bases). CDR1 and CDR2 (germline): ENHRY, SYGVKD. This CDR3 has 14 amino acids. The CDR3 region is CAISWTDSGNSIYF. The CDR3 nucleotides are TGTGCCATCAGCTGGACAGACTCTGGAAACTCCATATATTTT.

As concerns this clonotype: This could be a read error, since a much larger clone is one nucleotide away. V and J are TRBV27 and TRBJ2-7, with TRBD1 as a possible D gene (7 bases). The V gene lost 4 bases and the J gene lost 5 bases, with 18 bases spanning the gap. CDR3 length equals 15 residues. Germline-derived CDR1 and CDR2 are MNHEY and SMNVEV (reference sequence). In DNA form, the CDR3 reads TGTGCCAGCAGTTCCCAGGGGGGCTCGGGCGACGAGCAGTACTTC. Its translation: CASSSQGGSGDEQYF.

This clonotype appeared many times. The J gene is TRBJ2-7, the V gene TRBV7-9; 7 bases agree with TRBD1. CDR1 and CDR2 from the germline V gene are SEHNR and FQNEAQ (reference sequence). The CDR3 extends over 14 amino acids. Germline trimming cut 4 bases from V and 1 base from J; bases unmatched to any gene: 4. The CDR3 DNA sequence: TGTGCCAGCAGCTCAAGGGACAGATCCTACGAGCAGTACTTC. Translating gives CASSSRDRSYEQYF.

This clonotype was picked up a small number of times. The chain employs TRBV11-2 and TRBJ2-5; no firm D call. The germline gives CDR1 SGHAT, CDR2 FQNNGV. With 0 bases removed from V and 5 bases from J, the gap between germline ends came to 10 bases. The CDR3 is 14 residues long. The CDR3 is CASSLDLVVETQYF. The CDR3 DNA reads as TGTGCCAGCAGCTTAGATCTAGTTGTGGAGACCCAGTACTTC.

This clonotype was seen more than once but under ten times. This chain links TRBV12-3 or TRBV12-4 with TRBJ2-1; 7 bases are a match to TRBD2. The CDR3 contains 11 residues. The V and J ends lost 8 bases and 9 bases, in that order; junction bases with no gene match: 4. CDR3 nucleotides: TGTGCCAGCGGACTAGACGGTGAGCAGTTCTTC. Its translation is CASGLDGEQFF.

This clonotype was observed at least ten times. V gene TRBV4-1 combines with J gene TRBJ1-5; D call uncertain. The CDR3 is 15 amino acids. The germline gives CDR1 MGHRA, CDR2 YSYEKL. V lost 4 bases, J lost 0 bases, and 10 bases lay in between. This chain's CDR3 is CASSPEFYSNQPQHF. In nucleotides, the CDR3 is TGCGCCAGCAGCCCGGAGTTTTATAGCAATCAGCCCCAGCATTTT.

V and J are TRBV12-3 or TRBV12-4 and TRBJ1-6; D is possibly TRBD1 (5 bases). The CDR3 has 15 residues. Trimming shortened V by 7 bases and J by 6 bases, and 16 bases separated the two germline ends. The CDR3 bases are TGTGCCAGCAAACCTCCTGATCAGGGTAATTCACCCCTCCACTTT. Protein sequence: CASKPPDQGNSPLHF.

About this clonotype itself: One end of the junction fails to match germline, which may point to a read error. The chain employs TRBV12-3 or TRBV12-4 and TRBJ2-1; D is uncertain. The CDR3 has 10 amino acids. This CDR3 reads CASANNEQLF. The CDR3 DNA is TGTGCCAGCGCTAACAATGAGCAGCTCTTC.

At least ten counts were recorded for this clonotype. The chain has TRBV11-1 and TRBJ1-1; no reliable D call. The CDR3 is made up of 15 amino acids. V lost 6 bases and J lost 0, with 14 bases in between. Germline lookup yields CDR1 SGHAT and CDR2 FQDESV (reference sequence). The CDR3 loop is CASRSGGGLNTEAFF. The CDR3 region has the DNA TGTGCCAGCAGGTCCGGCGGCGGCCTGAACACTGAAGCTTTCTTT.

The J gene is TRBJ2-3, the V gene TRBV20-1; D gene uncertain. V lost 2 bases and J lost 1, with 4 bases in between. CDR1 is DFQATT and CDR2 is SNEGSKA in the germline V gene (reference sequence). There are 12 residues in the CDR3. For the CDR3, the DNA is TGCAGTGCTAGAAAGGGCACAGATACGCAGTATTTT. This codes for CSARKGTDTQYF.

This clonotype appeared many times. The J gene is TRBJ2-5, the V gene TRBV7-2; tentatively, D is TRBD2 (6 bases). Trimming removed 0 bases at V and 2 bases at J, with 10 bases between. Germline V gene data show CDR1 as SGHTA and CDR2 as FQGNSA. The CDR3 loop spans 15 amino acids. CDR3 nucleotide sequence: TGTGCCAGCAGCTTAGCGGGACTCGAACAAGAGACCCAGTACTTC. Its translation: CASSLAGLEQETQYF.

This clonotype was detected ten times or more. The chain links TRBV28 to TRBJ2-7; D possibly matches TRBD1 or TRBD2 (5 bases each). CDR3 length equals 14 residues. CDR1 and CDR2 from the germline V gene are MDHEN and SYDVKM. Trimming removed 3 bases at V and 3 bases at J, with 12 bases between. The CDR3 sequence is CASSFRDQYYEQYF. DNA for the CDR3: TGTGCCAGCAGTTTCCGGGACCAGTACTACGAGCAGTACTTC.

This clonotype was observed many times. The V call is TRBV28, the J call TRBJ2-3, with TRBD1 matching over 10 bases. CDR1 MDHEN and CDR2 SYDVKM come from the germline V gene. Trimming removed 5 bases from V and 4 bases from J; junction bases left unmatched: 9. The CDR3 is made up of 16 amino acids. CDR3 region: CASSPSGTGVADTQYF. The CDR3 nucleotides are TGTGCCAGCAGTCCCTCCGGGACAGGGGTAGCAGATACGCAGTATTTT.